This T cell receptor (beta chain) comes out of a study of metastatic and nonmetastatic thyroid tumors. Study context: Malignant and benign thyroid patients had repertoires compared in peripheral blood and tumor or nodule tissue.

All patients were treatment-naive before thyroid surgery. TCRdb re-processed the PCR reads through MiXCR. The sample contains 17,000 or so clones, approximately 20% of which appear only once. The CDR3 contains 13 residues. As regards this clone: A junction end diverges from the germline sequence, so it may reflect a read error.

The sequencing input was tumor tissue. The V call is TRBV12-3 or TRBV12-4, the J call TRBJ1-5; no clear D. The sequence derives from a female donor with papillary thyroid cancer or a benign thyroid nodule (not recorded which). Some clones in this sample may be carry-over from other donors' samples. This CDR3 is CAISFIGYQPQHF. The DNA for the CDR3 is TGTGCCATCAGTTTCATTGGGTACCAGCCCCAGCATTTT.